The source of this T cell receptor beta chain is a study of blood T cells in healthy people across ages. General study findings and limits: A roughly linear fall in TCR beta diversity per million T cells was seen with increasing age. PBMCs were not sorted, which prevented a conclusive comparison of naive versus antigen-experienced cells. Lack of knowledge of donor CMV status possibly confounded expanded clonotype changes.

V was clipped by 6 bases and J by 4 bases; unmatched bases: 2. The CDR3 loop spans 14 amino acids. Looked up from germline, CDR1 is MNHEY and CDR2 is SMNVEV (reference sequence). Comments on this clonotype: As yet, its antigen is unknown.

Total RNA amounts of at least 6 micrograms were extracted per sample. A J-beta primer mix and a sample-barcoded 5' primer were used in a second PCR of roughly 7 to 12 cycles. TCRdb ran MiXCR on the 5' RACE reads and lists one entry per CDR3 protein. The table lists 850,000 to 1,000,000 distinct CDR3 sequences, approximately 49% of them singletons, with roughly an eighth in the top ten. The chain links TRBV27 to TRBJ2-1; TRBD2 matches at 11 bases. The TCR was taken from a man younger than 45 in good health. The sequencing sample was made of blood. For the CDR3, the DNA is TGTGCCAGCAGGGGACTAGCGGCATACAATGAGCAGTTCTTC. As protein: CASRGLAAYNEQFF.